The 19 T cell receptor beta chains reported below all come from one sample, sequenced in a study of blood T cell repertoires in COVID-19. Libraries were prepared by immunoSEQ multiplex PCR; TCRdb keeps only in-frame clonotypes and omits some of them. The repertoire includes about 300,000 clones, just under 90% of them detected once, and just under 6.5% sits in the top ten. Sequencing input: peripheral blood. These receptors came from a woman between 45 and 65 years old with COVID-19, enrolled during active disease.

This clone was seen just once. The J gene is TRBJ1-1, the V gene TRBV11-3, with D possibly being TRBD1 (5 bases). The CDR3 spans 15 residues. The germline gives CDR1 SGHNT, CDR2 YENEEA. V lost 4 bases and J lost 1, with 13 bases in between. CDR3 region: CASSYGGEKNTEAFF. The CDR3 coding sequence is TGTGCCAGCAGCTATGGGGGGGAAAAGAACACTGAAGCTTTCTTT.

The chain is built from TRBV6-6 and TRBJ1-1; D remains unclear. The CDR3 loop spans 15 amino acids. V was clipped by 0 bases and J by 5 bases, with 13 bases between them. In germline, CDR1 is MNHNY, CDR2 SVGAGI (reference sequence). CDR3 residues: CASSYSIEGGTEAFF. In DNA form, the CDR3 reads TGTGCCAGCAGTTACTCGATAGAGGGAGGTACTGAAGCTTTCTTT.

The DNA for the CDR3 is TGTGCCAGCAGGGCCGTGGCGGGAGGCTACAATGAGCAGTTCTTC. It yields the protein CASRAVAGGYNEQFF. The chain recombines TRBV6-5 with TRBJ2-1; 8 bases are shared with TRBD2. The CDR3 has 15 residues. Losses at the gene ends were 6 bases for V and 3 bases for J; bases not matched to a gene: 7. Looked up from germline, CDR1 is MNHEY and CDR2 is SVGAGI.

CDR3 region: CASSEAILRTGSAFF. The DNA for the CDR3 is TGTGCCAGCAGTGAAGCGATACTCAGGACAGGGAGCGCTTTCTTT. V is TRBV2 and J is TRBJ1-1, with TRBD1 matching over 8 bases. The CDR3 has 15 residues. Germline V gives CDR1 SNHLY, CDR2 FYNNEI. With V trimmed by 0 bases and J by 11 bases, 11 bases remained unmatched.

V is TRBV18 and J is TRBJ1-1; the D gene is possibly TRBD1 (6 bases). The germline V gene has CDR1 KGHSH and CDR2 LQKENI. The CDR3 is made up of 15 amino acids. Trimming left V 3 bases short and J 1 base short, with 12 bases between. The CDR3 DNA reads as TGTGCCAGCTCACCTTTACAGGGACGGAACACTGAAGCTTTCTTT. Translating it yields CASSPLQGRNTEAFF. Supplemented by reference TRBV18 and TRBJ1-1, the full variable domain reads NAGVMQNPRHLVRRRGQEARLRCSPMKGHSHVYWYRQLPEEGLKFMVYLQKENIIDESGMPKERFSAEFPKEGPSILRIQQVVRGDSAAYFCASSPLQGRNTEAFFGQGTRLTVV.

The gene calls are TRBV7-9 and TRBJ2-1; TRBD2 matches 11 bases. V trimming: 9 bases; J trimming: 1 base; junction bases outside the gene matches: 11. The germline V gene has CDR1 SEHNR and CDR2 FQNEAQ (reference sequence). CDR3 length: 17 residues. CDR3 bases: TGTGCCAGTCATCTAGCGGGAGGTGCGGGTTCCTACAATGAGCAGTTCTTC. Protein product: CASHLAGGAGSYNEQFF.

The sample holds a few counts of this clone. The rearrangement joins TRBV19 to TRBJ2-1; D is possibly TRBD1 (6 bases). Germline CDR1 LNHDA, CDR2 SQIVND (reference sequence). The V end lost 5 bases, the J end lost 8 bases, and 22 bases lay between the germline ends. This CDR3 has 16 amino acids. The CDR3 here is CASSPPNRDIGHEQFF. CDR3 DNA sequence: TGTGCCAGTAGTCCGCCGAACAGGGATATAGGTCATGAGCAGTTCTTC. The whole variable domain, filled in from reference TRBV19 and TRBJ2-1, reads DGGITQSPKYLFRKEGQNVTLSCEQNLNHDAMYWYRQDPGQGLRLIYYSQIVNDFQKGDIAEGYSVSREKKESFPLTVTSAQKNPTAFYLCASSPPNRDIGHEQFFGPGTRLTVL.

This sequence joins TRBV6-5 and TRBJ1-1; D gene unclear. Between the trimmed V and J ends, which lost 6 bases and 2 bases, there was a span of 10 bases. Germline assignment: CDR1 MNHEY and CDR2 SVGAGI. This CDR3 is built from 13 residues. CDR3 sequence (DNA): TGTGCCAGCAGCTTGGAGATAAACACTGAAGCTTTCTTT. The encoded protein is CASSLEINTEAFF.

The genes are TRBV7-2 and TRBJ2-1, with TRBD2 matching over 10 bases. Germline CDR1 and CDR2: SGHTA and FQGNSA. V shed 4 bases, J shed 0 bases, and the junction held 3 bases outside the gene matches. The CDR3 loop spans 16 amino acids. Here the CDR3 DNA reads TGTGCCAGCAGCTCTGGACTAGCGGTCTCCTACAATGAGCAGTTCTTC. Translation gives CASSSGLAVSYNEQFF.

This chain connects TRBV15 to TRBJ2-7; D may be TRBD1 (6 bases). The V end was cut by 0 bases, the J end by 2 bases, with 11 bases between. The CDR3 has 15 amino acids. Germline V gives CDR1 LNHNV, CDR2 YYDKDF (reference sequence). CDR3 residues: CATSRDLRTAYEQYF. Here the CDR3 DNA reads TGTGCCACCAGCAGAGATCTACGGACAGCCTACGAGCAGTACTTC.

The chain carries TRBV19 and TRBJ1-5; D remains ambiguous. V gave up 7 bases and J gave up 7 bases, with 17 bases separating them. Germline values: CDR1 LNHDA, CDR2 SQIVND (reference sequence). This CDR3 contains 14 residues. The CDR3 spells CASNYIGLLQPQHF. CDR3 nucleotide sequence: TGTGCCAGTAACTATATCGGGTTACTCCAGCCCCAGCATTTT.

The chain recombines TRBV6-5 with TRBJ1-1; no firm D call. V dropped 5 bases and J dropped 4 bases, with 14 bases sitting between them. Germline CDR1 and CDR2: MNHEY and SVGAGI. The CDR3 contains 14 residues. The CDR3, as DNA: TGTGCCAGCAGTCGCGGGAGAAGGAGCACTGAAGCTTTCTTT. This gives the protein CASSRGRRSTEAFF.

This chain links TRBV5-8 with TRBJ1-1; weak D call: TRBD1 (6 bases). The germline gives CDR1 SGHTS, CDR2 YDEGEE. Trimming removed 5 bases at V and 4 bases at J, with 18 bases between. The CDR3 is 15 amino acids. The CDR3 DNA is TGTGCCAGCAGTCGGAACAGGGCTTACGGCACTGAAGCTTTCTTT. This codes for CASSRNRAYGTEAFF. Full variable domain (rest looked up from reference TRBV5-8 and TRBJ1-1): EAGVTQSPTHLIKTRGQQATLRCSPISGHTSVYWYQQALGLGLQFLLWYDEGEERNRGNFPPRFSGRQFPNYSSELNVNALELEDSALYLCASSRNRAYGTEAFFGQGTRLTVV.

This clone came up a few times. The rearrangement joins TRBV27 to TRBJ1-6, with a possible D match to TRBD1 (5 bases). Germline V CDR1 and CDR2: MNHEY, SMNVEV (reference sequence). The ends were cut back, 2 bases at V and 7 bases at J, with 15 bases in the middle. The CDR3 length is 16 residues. In DNA form, the CDR3 reads TGTGCCAGCAGTTTACGCTGGGACTATCCAAATTCACCCCTCCACTTT. Its translation is CASSLRWDYPNSPLHF.

The chain is built from TRBV27 and TRBJ2-3, with 9 bases that match TRBD1. The germline V gene encodes CDR1 MNHEY and CDR2 SMNVEV (reference sequence). The CDR3 is 15 amino acids. The J segment lost 3 bases and the V segment lost 3 bases, leaving 4 bases of the junction unmatched. CDR3 loop: CASSFGTGSTDTQYF. CDR3 nucleotides: TGTGCCAGCAGTTTTGGGACAGGGAGTACAGATACGCAGTATTTT.

J is TRBJ2-3 and V is TRBV5-1; 7 bases map to TRBD1. The CDR3 runs to 16 residues. Germline V gene sequence: CDR1 SGHRS, CDR2 YFSETQ. The V gene end was trimmed by 2 bases and the J gene end by 4 bases; junction bases not matched to a gene: 10. CDR3 loop: CASSLERQGSPDTQYF. CDR3 nucleotide sequence: TGCGCCAGCAGCTTAGAGCGACAGGGTAGCCCAGATACGCAGTATTTT.

The chain uses TRBV19 and TRBJ1-5; D not certain. The CDR3 covers 14 residues. V was shortened by 8 bases and J by 6 bases, with 17 bases between the two germline ends. The germline gives CDR1 LNHDA, CDR2 SQIVND (reference sequence). CDR3 in DNA: TGTGCCAGTCGTCCGAGTCTTTTGAGTCAGCCCCAGCATTTT. Residues: CASRPSLLSQPQHF. Drawing the rest from reference TRBV19 and TRBJ1-5, the complete variable domain is DGGITQSPKYLFRKEGQNVTLSCEQNLNHDAMYWYRQDPGQGLRLIYYSQIVNDFQKGDIAEGYSVSREKKESFPLTVTSAQKNPTAFYLCASRPSLLSQPQHFGDGTRLSIL.

The V gene is TRBV24-1, the J gene TRBJ2-3; a possible D gene is TRBD1 (6 bases). Germline V gene data show CDR1 as KGHDR and CDR2 as SFDVKD. V was shortened by 10 bases and J by 4 bases, with 20 bases between the two germline ends. The CDR3 length is 15 residues. The CDR3 reads CATGNRDGSADTQYF. For the CDR3, the DNA is TGTGCCACGGGAAACAGGGATGGGAGCGCAGATACGCAGTATTTT.

V and J are TRBV7-6 and TRBJ1-4; weak D call: TRBD1 (5 bases). Trimming pared 5 bases from V and 5 bases from J, leaving 15 bases between. Looked up from germline, CDR1 is SGHVS and CDR2 is FNYEAQ. CDR3 length: 15 amino acids. CDR3 in DNA: TGTGCCAGCAGCACCCCGGGACTGGGGAATGAAAAACTGTTTTTT. Its translation is CASSTPGLGNEKLFF.